This T cell receptor beta chain was observed in a study of control samples from healthy donors and cancer patients. Germline loops: CDR1 SNHLY, CDR2 FYNNEI. The CDR3 length is 14 residues. Germline trimming cut 8 bases from V and 3 bases from J; bases unmatched to any gene: 8. Generated by immunoSEQ multiplex PCR, the TCRdb table keeps only in-frame clones and is missing some. The sample lists some 130,000 clones, roughly 92% seen once, with about 5.5% in the top ten. This receptor was identified in a man aged 18 to 30 in good health. Material for sequencing was blood. The genes are TRBV2 and TRBJ2-3, with 7 bases fitting TRBD2. CDR3 coding DNA: TGTGCCAGCCCGTCGGGGGGAGGTACAGATACGCAGTATTTT. This sequence encodes CASPSGGGTDTQYF.